This T cell receptor (beta chain) was obtained from a study of shared clonotypes between healthy human individuals. Study-wide findings and caveats: As a rule, naive subsets had a larger estimated richness than memory subsets.

In regard to this clone: Its antigen is unidentified.

The data were produced by immunoSEQ multiplex PCR, yet TCRdb's version contains in-frame clones alone and is incomplete. The data contain 640,000 or so clones, 55% to 75% of them singletons. Naive CD4+ cells were CD45RA-selected; the remaining cells were memory. Germline CDR1 reads LGHNA; CDR2 reads YNFKEQ. The CDR3 contains 15 residues. Trimming shortened V by 0 bases and J by 7 bases, and 10 bases separated the two germline ends. The sequenced sample consisted of memory CD4+ T cells sorted from blood. As for subset: CD45RA-negative fraction. This chain uses TRBV4-2 with TRBJ1-6; a weak D match, TRBD1 (5 bases). The receptor's source is a woman in her twenties or thirties in good health. The CDR3 reads CASSQDGDSNSPLHF. The CDR3 nucleotides read TGTGCCAGCAGCCAAGATGGGGACTCAAATTCACCCCTCCACTTT.